This T cell receptor beta chain was retrieved from a study of cytomegalovirus exposure and HLA in healthy donors. Germline V CDR1 and CDR2: LNHDA, SQIVND (reference sequence). This CDR3 comprises 14 residues. The V end was cut by 4 bases, the J end by 5 bases, with 11 bases between. Profiled with immunoSEQ multiplex PCR; TCRdb holds only in-frame clones, not every one. The top ten clones hold about 1.5% of a sample with 110,000 to 150,000 clones, about four fifths of them seen once. This chain uses TRBV19 with TRBJ1-4, with D possibly TRBD1 on 6 matching bases. This sequence originates from a woman aged 25 to 39 in good health and CMV-seronegative. Sequencing was carried out using PBMCs. The CDR3 sequence is CASSSAGANEKLFF. The CDR3 DNA sequence: TGTGCCAGTAGTAGTGCAGGGGCCAATGAAAAACTGTTTTTT.